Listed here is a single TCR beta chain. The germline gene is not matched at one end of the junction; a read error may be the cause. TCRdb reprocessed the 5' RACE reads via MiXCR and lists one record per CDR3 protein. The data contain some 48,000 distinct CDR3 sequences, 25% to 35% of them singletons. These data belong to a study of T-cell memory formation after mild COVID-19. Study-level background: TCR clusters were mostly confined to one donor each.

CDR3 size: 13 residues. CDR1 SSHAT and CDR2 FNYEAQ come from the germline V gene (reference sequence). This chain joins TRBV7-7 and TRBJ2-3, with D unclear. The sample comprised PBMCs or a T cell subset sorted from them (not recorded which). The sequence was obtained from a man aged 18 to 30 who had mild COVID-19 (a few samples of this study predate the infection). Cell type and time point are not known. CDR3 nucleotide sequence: TGTGCTAGCAGCCCCGGCATCGGGGATACGCAGTATTTT. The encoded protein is CASSPGIGDTQYF.